One and the same sample provided the 32 T cell receptor beta chains below, sequenced in a study of blood T cell repertoires in COVID-19. TCRdb keeps only in-frame clones here, not all; method: immunoSEQ multiplex PCR. Among 650,000 to 800,000 clones listed, 85% to 90% were seen once. Material: peripheral blood. The receptors here all came from a woman between 18 and 29 years old with acute or convalescent COVID-19.

V gene TRBV28 combines with J gene TRBJ1-3; tentative D call: TRBD1 (6 bases). In germline, CDR1 is MDHEN, CDR2 SYDVKM. The CDR3 runs to 16 residues. Trimming cost V 3 bases and J 4 bases, with 16 bases left between them. DNA for the CDR3: TGTGCCAGCAGTTTCCCTCAAGACAGGTCCGGAAACACCATATATTTT. As protein: CASSFPQDRSGNTIYF.

The chain is built from TRBV5-5 and TRBJ2-1; no reliable D call. Germline V CDR1 and CDR2: SGHKS, YYEKEE (reference sequence). V lost 3 bases and J lost 7, with 8 bases in between. This CDR3 is built from 12 residues. The CDR3 nucleotides read TGTGCCAGCAGCTCCCACAGAAATGAGCAGTTCTTC. Translation gives CASSSHRNEQFF.

J is TRBJ2-2 and V is TRBV7-2; D possibly corresponds to TRBD2 (6 bases). Trimming stripped 5 bases from V and 0 bases from J, with 10 bases between. Germline CDR1 and CDR2: SGHTA and FQGNSA. CDR3 length: 15 residues. The CDR3 region has the DNA TGTGCCAGCAGCCCTATAGCGGCGAACACCGGGGAGCTGTTTTTT. It translates to CASSPIAANTGELFF.

This chain links TRBV6-5 with TRBJ1-1, with TRBD1 identical over 8 bases. Losses at the gene ends were 6 bases for V and 4 bases for J; bases not matched to a gene: 10. Germline values: CDR1 MNHEY, CDR2 SVGAGI. CDR3 length: 15 residues. The CDR3 reads CASSRRQGQGTEAFF. The CDR3, as DNA: TGTGCCAGCAGCCGCCGACAGGGGCAGGGCACTGAAGCTTTCTTT.

The genes are TRBV5-5 and TRBJ2-5; D may be TRBD2 (7 bases). The CDR3 runs to 17 residues. V lost 0 bases, J lost 0 bases, and 15 bases lay in between. The germline CDR1 and CDR2 sequences are SGHKS and YYEKEE (reference sequence). The CDR3 loop is CASSLGSGGLYQETQYF. DNA for the CDR3: TGTGCCAGCAGCTTGGGGTCGGGGGGCCTGTACCAAGAGACCCAGTACTTC.

The DNA for the CDR3 is TGTGCCAGCAGCTTGGGATTTGGGGACTTTGGCTACACCTTC. Translated: CASSLGFGDFGYTF. This chain uses TRBV5-6 with TRBJ1-2, with a possible D match to TRBD1 (5 bases). This CDR3 contains 14 residues. Trimming stripped 0 bases from V and 7 bases from J, with 13 bases between. Germline V gene sequence: CDR1 SGHDT, CDR2 YYEEEE.

J is TRBJ2-2 and V is TRBV2; 10 bases line up with TRBD1. The CDR3 consists of 14 residues. Trimming at V came to 5 bases and at J to 5 bases, leaving 2 bases not matched to a gene. Germline CDR1 SNHLY, CDR2 FYNNEI. CDR3: CASSPGQGTGELFF. CDR3 in DNA: TGTGCCAGCAGTCCGGGACAGGGGACCGGGGAGCTGTTTTTT. The whole variable domain, filled in from reference TRBV2 and TRBJ2-2, reads EPEVTQTPSHQVTQMGQEVILRCVPISNHLYFYWYRQILGQKVEFLVSFYNNEISEKSEIFDDQFSVERPDGSNFTLKIRSTKLEDSAMYFCASSPGQGTGELFFGEGSRLTVL.

The rearrangement uses TRBV6-6 and TRBJ1-1; D unclear. The CDR3 runs 13 residues. V shed 5 bases and J shed 1 base, with 8 bases lying between them. Germline CDR1 reads MNHNY; CDR2 reads SVGAGI (reference sequence). The CDR3: CASSQRENTEAFF. The CDR3 DNA is TGTGCCAGCAGTCAAAGAGAGAACACTGAAGCTTTCTTT.

This chain links TRBV5-1 with TRBJ1-6; no clear D gene. V gave up 3 bases and J gave up 11 bases, with 6 bases separating them. Germline CDR1 and CDR2: SGHRS and YFSETQ. This CDR3 spans 11 amino acids. The CDR3, as DNA: TGCGCCAGCAGCTACGAGCCACCCCTCCACTTT. It codes for CASSYEPPLHF.

The chain carries TRBV20-1 and TRBJ1-2; 8 bases align to TRBD1. In germline, CDR1 is DFQATT, CDR2 SNEGSKA (reference sequence). The CDR3 loop spans 11 amino acids. Trimming at V came to 3 bases and at J to 7 bases, leaving 1 base not matched to a gene. CDR3 residues: CSARTGAGYTF. The CDR3 nucleotides are TGCAGTGCTAGGACAGGGGCTGGCTACACCTTC.

This clone was recorded once. The genes are TRBV18 and TRBJ2-1, with unresolved D. CDR1 and CDR2 (germline): KGHSH, LQKENI. The V gene lost 3 bases and the J gene lost 8 bases, with 11 bases spanning the gap. The CDR3 loop spans 13 amino acids. The CDR3 bases are TGTGCCAGCTCACCGGTCGGGTCCTATGAGCAGTTCTTC. Protein: CASSPVGSYEQFF.

The rearrangement links TRBV7-9 to TRBJ1-1, with D possibly matching TRBD1 (6 bases). With 5 bases removed from V and 8 bases from J, the gap between germline ends came to 15 bases. Germline V CDR1 and CDR2: SEHNR, FQNEAQ (reference sequence). CDR3 length equals 13 residues. Here the CDR3 reads CASSRDKGDEAFF. DNA of the CDR3: TGTGCCAGCAGCAGGGACAAGGGGGACGAAGCTTTCTTT.

This clone appeared a single time. CDR3 DNA sequence: TGTGCCAGCAGCCCCCAGGGTTCCTATAATTCACCCCTCCACTTT. Its protein product is CASSPQGSYNSPLHF. The chain combines TRBV6-4 with TRBJ1-6; TRBD1 might be the D (5 bases). The germline gives CDR1 MRHNA, CDR2 SNTAGT. Trimming took off 6 bases at V and 1 base at J, with 10 bases between the two ends. The CDR3 extends over 15 amino acids.

This chain links TRBV15 with TRBJ2-5; TRBD2 aligns across 9 bases. This CDR3 is built from 16 residues. The germline V gene encodes CDR1 LNHNV and CDR2 YYDKDF (reference sequence). J lost 4 bases, V lost 0 bases, and 6 bases had no gene match. CDR3: CATSRDPSGAGETQYF. CDR3 in DNA: TGTGCCACCAGCAGAGATCCTAGCGGGGCTGGAGAGACCCAGTACTTC.

In its sample, this clone was seen once. This sequence joins TRBV27 and TRBJ1-6; 7 nucleotides line up with TRBD1. This CDR3 is 16 amino acids long. CDR1 is MNHEY, CDR2 SMNVEV, per germline (reference sequence). The junction had 7 bases not matched to a gene; V was cut back by 4 bases and J by 4 bases. CDR3 sequence: CASSSGQPRYNSPLHF. For the CDR3, the DNA is TGTGCCAGCAGTTCGGGACAGCCGAGGTATAATTCACCCCTCCACTTT.

The genes are TRBV3-1 (or the pseudogene TRBV3-2) and TRBJ2-6, with D tentatively TRBD2 (6 bases). This CDR3 has 14 amino acids. Germline V lookup: CDR1 LGHDT, CDR2 YNNKEL (reference sequence). V lost 6 bases and J lost 3, with 9 bases in between. The CDR3 sequence is CASSGTYGANVLTF. CDR3 sequence (DNA): TGTGCCAGCAGTGGGACTTATGGGGCCAACGTCCTGACTTTC.

This clone was observed a single time. The V gene is TRBV24-1, the J gene TRBJ2-2, with 8 bases matching TRBD1. This CDR3 is built from 16 residues. Germline CDR1 reads KGHDR; CDR2 reads SFDVKD. The trim removed 5 bases at V and 4 bases at J, leaving 8 bases unmatched. The CDR3 loop is CATSAQDRARTGELFF. CDR3 sequence (DNA): TGTGCCACCAGTGCTCAGGACAGGGCTCGCACCGGGGAGCTGTTTTTT.

V and J are TRBV30 and TRBJ1-1, with 8 bases identical to TRBD1. The V gene end was trimmed by 0 bases and the J gene end by 1 base; junction bases not matched to a gene: 1. The length of the CDR3 is 14 residues. Germline V gene data show CDR1 as GTSNPN and CDR2 as SVGIG (reference sequence). The DNA of the CDR3 is TGTGCCTGGAGTGTAGGGACAGGGAACACTGAAGCTTTCTTT. Residues: CAWSVGTGNTEAFF.

V and J are TRBV29-1 and TRBJ1-1; TRBD1 might be the D (6 bases). The germline V and J ends were trimmed by 7 bases and 1 base, with 13 bases remaining between them. This CDR3 is built from 13 residues. CDR1 is SQVTM, CDR2 ANQGSEA, per germline. DNA for the CDR3: TGCAGCGGATACCCGGGACAGAACACTGAAGCTTTCTTT. Protein sequence: CSGYPGQNTEAFF. The complete variable domain, with remaining parts taken from reference TRBV29-1 and TRBJ1-1, reads SAVISQKPSRDICQRGTSLTIQCQVDSQVTMMFWYRQQPGQSLTLIATANQGSEATYESGFVIDKFPISRPNLTFSTLTVSNMSPEDSSIYLCSGYPGQNTEAFFGQGTRLTVV.

This clone was detected only once. This chain links TRBV5-4 with TRBJ2-7; D perhaps matches TRBD2 (6 bases). V was shortened by 1 base and J by 4 bases, with 12 bases between the two germline ends. CDR1 and CDR2 from the germline V gene are SGHNT and YYREEE (reference sequence). The CDR3 length is 14 residues. CDR3 DNA: TGTGCCAGCAGCTTGAGCCAGAGCGGGTACGAGCAGTACTTC. This translates into CASSLSQSGYEQYF.

The CDR3 DNA sequence: TGTGCCAGCAGCTCCCCACGGGGGAAGAGGGGCTACACCTTC. Its protein is CASSSPRGKRGYTF. The chain is built from TRBV11-2 and TRBJ1-2; perhaps TRBD1 as D (5 bases). The CDR3 spans 14 residues. V dropped 4 bases and J dropped 8 bases, with 17 bases sitting between them. Per the germline V gene, CDR1 is SGHAT and CDR2 is FQNNGV.

The CDR3 DNA reads TGTGCCAGCAGCTTGGGCCTTAATTCACCCCTCCACTTT. Its protein is CASSLGLNSPLHF. The chain combines TRBV7-9 with TRBJ1-6; D gene ambiguous. CDR1 and CDR2 from the germline V gene are SEHNR and FQNEAQ (reference sequence). CDR3 size: 13 residues. Trimming took 3 bases from V and 6 from J, leaving 6 bases between them.

The chain has TRBV28 and TRBJ1-2; 8 bases are a match to TRBD1. CDR1 and CDR2 (germline): MDHEN, SYDVKM. V shed 6 bases, J shed 8 bases, and the junction held 8 bases outside the gene matches. CDR3 length: 13 amino acids. The CDR3 DNA follows: TGTGCCAGCAGGATACAGGGGGATCGGGGCTACACCTTC. Encoded protein: CASRIQGDRGYTF.

V and J are TRBV14 and TRBJ2-3, with 12 bases identical to TRBD2. Trimming cost V 0 bases and J 1 base; bases outside gene matches: 5. The V gene's germline CDR1 is SGHDN and CDR2 FVKESK. This CDR3 region has 18 residues. As DNA, the CDR3 is TGTGCCAGCAGCCAAGAACCAGGACTAGCGGGGCGCACAGATACGCAGTATTTT. Translated: CASSQEPGLAGRTDTQYF.

V is TRBV7-2 and J is TRBJ2-5; 7 bases map to TRBD2. The CDR3 consists of 15 residues. The V segment lost 3 bases and the J segment 1 base; nucleotides outside the gene matches: 5. Germline CDR1 and CDR2: SGHTA and FQGNSA. CDR3 region: CASSFQRGAQETQYF. The CDR3 coding sequence is TGTGCCAGCAGCTTCCAGCGGGGTGCCCAAGAGACCCAGTACTTC.

The CDR3 here is CASSNPGSSTPDTKNIQYF. CDR3 DNA: TGTGCCAGCAGCAACCCTGGGTCTTCGACCCCCGACACCAAAAACATTCAGTACTTC. The chain employs TRBV14 and TRBJ2-4, with D unresolved. The germline V gene has CDR1 SGHDN and CDR2 FVKESK. V dropped 5 bases and J dropped 2 bases, with 25 bases sitting between them. This CDR3 contains 19 residues.

This clone showed up just a few times. J is TRBJ1-2 and V is TRBV6-5, with D unclear. With 10 bases removed from V and 8 bases from J, the gap between germline ends came to 14 bases. This CDR3 has 11 amino acids. Germline V gives CDR1 MNHEY, CDR2 SVGAGI. The DNA of the CDR3 is TGTGCCATCTATAGCTCGGCGGGCTACACCTTC. Translation gives CAIYSSAGYTF.

The J gene is TRBJ1-6, the V gene TRBV5-1; D gene ambiguous. The CDR3 is made up of 15 amino acids. V lost 0 bases to trimming and J lost 2 bases, with 6 bases between them. The germline CDR1 and CDR2 sequences are SGHRS and YFSETQ. This CDR3 is CASSLGSAYNSPLHF. CDR3 bases: TGCGCCAGCAGCTTGGGGTCAGCCTATAATTCACCCCTCCACTTT.

The V gene is TRBV12-5, the J gene TRBJ1-1, with a weak D call TRBD1 (5 bases). Per germline, CDR1 LGHNT and CDR2 FRNRAP. V lost 5 bases, J lost 0 bases, and 13 bases lay in between. The CDR3 covers 15 residues. CDR3 bases: TGTGCTAGTGGTCCCCTTGGAGGGGTGAACACTGAAGCTTTCTTT. Protein: CASGPLGGVNTEAFF.

The chain combines TRBV19 with TRBJ2-3; D unclear. The ends were cut back, 5 bases at V and 1 base at J, with 19 bases in the middle. The CDR3 consists of 17 residues. Germline-derived CDR1 and CDR2 are LNHDA and SQIVND (reference sequence). CDR3 in amino acids: CASSPSPARVGTDTQYF. CDR3 nucleotides: TGTGCCAGTAGTCCGTCCCCTGCCCGGGTCGGCACAGATACGCAGTATTTT. Based on the CDR3 plus reference TRBV19 and TRBJ2-3, the full variable domain is DGGITQSPKYLFRKEGQNVTLSCEQNLNHDAMYWYRQDPGQGLRLIYYSQIVNDFQKGDIAEGYSVSREKKESFPLTVTSAQKNPTAFYLCASSPSPARVGTDTQYFGPGTRLTVL.

The V and J genes are TRBV7-6 and TRBJ2-7; possible D gene TRBD2, 6 bases. Germline V gene data show CDR1 as SGHVS and CDR2 as FNYEAQ. Trimming pared 3 bases from V and 5 bases from J, leaving 8 bases between. CDR3 length equals 12 residues. The CDR3, as DNA: TGTGCCAGCAGCTTTGGAGGGCACGAGCAGTACTTC. This translates into CASSFGGHEQYF.

This chain connects TRBV24-1 to TRBJ2-1, with 9 bases matching TRBD1. J was trimmed by 6 bases and V by 3 bases; bases with no gene match: 8. Per the germline V gene, CDR1 is KGHDR and CDR2 is SFDVKD. There are 16 residues in the CDR3. CDR3 amino acids: CATSDMGQGRGNEQFF. CDR3 in DNA: TGTGCCACCAGTGATATGGGACAGGGACGCGGCAATGAGCAGTTCTTC.